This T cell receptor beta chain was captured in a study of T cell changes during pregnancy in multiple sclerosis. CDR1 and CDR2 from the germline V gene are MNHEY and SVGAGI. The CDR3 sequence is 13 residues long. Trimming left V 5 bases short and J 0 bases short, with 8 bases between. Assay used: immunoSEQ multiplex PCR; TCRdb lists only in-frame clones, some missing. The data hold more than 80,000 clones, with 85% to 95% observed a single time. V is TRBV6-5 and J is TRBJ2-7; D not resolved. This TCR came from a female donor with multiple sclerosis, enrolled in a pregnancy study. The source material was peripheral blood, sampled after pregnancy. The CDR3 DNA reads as TGTGCCAGCAGTCCCGGCGGCTCCTACGAGCAGTACTTC. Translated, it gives CASSPGGSYEQYF.